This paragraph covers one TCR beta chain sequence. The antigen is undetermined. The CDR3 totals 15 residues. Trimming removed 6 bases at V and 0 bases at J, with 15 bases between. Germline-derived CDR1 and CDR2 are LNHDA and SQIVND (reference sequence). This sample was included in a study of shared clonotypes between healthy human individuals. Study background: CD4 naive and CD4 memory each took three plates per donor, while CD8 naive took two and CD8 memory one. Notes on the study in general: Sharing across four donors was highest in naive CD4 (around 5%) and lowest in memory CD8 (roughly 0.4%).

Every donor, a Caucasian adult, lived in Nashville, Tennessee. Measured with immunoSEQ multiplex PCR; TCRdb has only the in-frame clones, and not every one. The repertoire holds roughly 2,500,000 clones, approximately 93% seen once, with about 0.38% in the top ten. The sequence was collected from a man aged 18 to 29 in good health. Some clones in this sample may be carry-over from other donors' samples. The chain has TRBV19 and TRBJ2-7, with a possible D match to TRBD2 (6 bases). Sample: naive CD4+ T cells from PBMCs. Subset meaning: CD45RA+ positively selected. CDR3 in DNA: TGTGCCAGTAGGCTCCGGGACTTGGTCTCCTACGAGCAGTACTTC. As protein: CASRLRDLVSYEQYF.